Each of the 9 T cell receptor beta chains below was sequenced from the same sample in a study of cytomegalovirus exposure and HLA in healthy donors. Sequenced by immunoSEQ multiplex PCR; TCRdb stores in-frame clones only, minus some. The sample yields 130,000 or so clones, 70% to 90% seen once. Sequenced input: PBMCs. These receptors were obtained from a woman between 25 and 40 years old in good health and CMV-seronegative.

This chain uses TRBV4-3 with TRBJ2-2; 9 nucleotides match TRBD2. Germline V gene data show CDR1 as LGHNA and CDR2 as YSLEER. Unmatched junction bases numbered 7, after V lost 1 base and J lost 4 bases. The CDR3 loop spans 17 amino acids. The CDR3: CASSQARLAGSTGELFF. CDR3 bases: TGCGCCAGCAGCCAAGCTCGGCTAGCGGGGAGCACCGGGGAGCTGTTTTTT.

V usage is TRBV6-6 and J usage is TRBJ2-3, with a weak D call TRBD2 (5 bases). The CDR3 runs to 15 residues. Germline CDR1 reads MNHNY; CDR2 reads SVGAGI (reference sequence). Trimming shortened V by 0 bases and J by 0 bases, and 7 bases separated the two germline ends. Written as DNA, the CDR3 is TGTGCCAGCAGTTACTCAGCGGTTAGCACAGATACGCAGTATTTT. Residues: CASSYSAVSTDTQYF.

The chain has TRBV4-1 and TRBJ1-3; D may be TRBD1 (6 bases). This CDR3 is built from 16 residues. Trimming shortened V by 1 base and J by 4 bases, and 14 bases separated the two germline ends. Per germline, CDR1 MGHRA and CDR2 YSYEKL. CDR3: CASSQGPGALGNTIYF. CDR3 nucleotide sequence: TGCGCCAGCAGCCAAGGACCAGGGGCATTGGGAAACACCATATATTTT.

V and J are TRBV14 and TRBJ2-5; 8 nucleotides line up with TRBD1. This CDR3 region has 19 residues. J gave up 7 bases and V 0 bases, and 19 bases lay outside the gene matches. Germline lookup yields CDR1 SGHDN and CDR2 FVKESK. Here the CDR3 reads CASSQDLSRTGSSRGTQYF. CDR3 DNA sequence: TGTGCCAGCAGCCAAGATCTCAGCCGGACAGGGAGTTCTAGGGGGACCCAGTACTTC.

The chain employs TRBV6-4 and TRBJ1-1; unclear D gene. The CDR3 length is 13 residues. Germline CDR1 is MRHNA and CDR2 is SNTAGT. Trimming pared 3 bases from V and 1 base from J, leaving 6 bases between. The DNA for the CDR3 is TGTGCCAGCAGTGAGAGGGAGAACACTGAAGCTTTCTTT. Protein product: CASSERENTEAFF.

This clone is a singleton in its sample. The chain couples TRBV19 to TRBJ1-5, with 8 bases lining up with TRBD1. Germline-derived CDR1 and CDR2 are LNHDA and SQIVND (reference sequence). The CDR3 covers 15 residues. The V gene end was trimmed by 7 bases and the J gene end by 8 bases; junction bases not matched to a gene: 13. The CDR3 DNA reads TGTGCCAGTACCCCGACAGGGGCCGCCCCTAAGCCCCAGCATTTT. This translates into CASTPTGAAPKPQHF.

This clone was seen only a few times. The chain recombines TRBV7-2 with TRBJ1-1; 10 bases fit TRBD1. V shed 5 bases, J shed 0 bases, and the junction held 6 bases outside the gene matches. CDR1 and CDR2 (germline): SGHTA, FQGNSA. The length of the CDR3 is 16 residues. Written as DNA, the CDR3 is TGTGCCAGCAGCATGACAGGGGGCGGAGTGAACACTGAAGCTTTCTTT. Protein product: CASSMTGGGVNTEAFF.

V and J are TRBV13 and TRBJ2-5, with D possibly matching TRBD2 (7 bases). This CDR3 region has 17 residues. Trimming removed 4 bases at V and 5 bases at J, with 23 bases between. The germline V gene encodes CDR1 PRHDT and CDR2 FYEKMQ (reference sequence). CDR3 bases: TGTGCCAGCAGCTCATTAGTCGGGGGGCCAGCGGGCGAGACCCAGTACTTC. Protein sequence: CASSSLVGGPAGETQYF.

The chain uses TRBV4-1 and TRBJ1-1; tentative D call: TRBD1 (5 bases). CDR1 MGHRA and CDR2 YSYEKL come from the germline V gene. CDR3 length equals 17 residues. V was shortened by 0 bases and J by 0 bases, with 14 bases between the two germline ends. CDR3 DNA sequence: TGCGCCAGCAGCCAAGATAAGACAGAAAGGCTGAACACTGAAGCTTTCTTT. Translating it yields CASSQDKTERLNTEAFF.